The 18 T cell receptor beta chains reported below all come from one sample, sequenced in a study of T cell responses to AZD1222 COVID-19 vaccine. The method was immunoSEQ multiplex PCR; TCRdb's version includes in-frame clones alone and lacks a portion of them. The table shows about 85,000 clones, with roughly 90% occurring only once. The specimen comprised peripheral blood, sampled on day 0 of AZD1222 vaccination. The receptors originated from an adult in good health.

The V and J genes are TRBV5-1 and TRBJ1-1, with 7 nucleotides matching TRBD1. CDR3 length: 13 amino acids. V trimming: 4 bases; J trimming: 8 bases; junction bases outside the gene matches: 8. Germline lookup yields CDR1 SGHRS and CDR2 YFSETQ. The CDR3: CASSGDRASEAFF. CDR3 nucleotides: TGCGCCAGCAGCGGAGACAGGGCATCCGAAGCTTTCTTT.

The chain has TRBV19 and TRBJ2-3; a weak D match, TRBD2 (6 bases). Germline V gives CDR1 LNHDA, CDR2 SQIVND (reference sequence). The CDR3 totals 14 residues. The V end was cut by 3 bases, the J end by 0 bases, with 7 bases between. The CDR3 here is CASSIGGSTDTQYF. CDR3 coding DNA: TGTGCCAGTAGTATCGGGGGTAGCACAGATACGCAGTATTTT. Variable domain in full (rest from reference TRBV19 and TRBJ2-3): DGGITQSPKYLFRKEGQNVTLSCEQNLNHDAMYWYRQDPGQGLRLIYYSQIVNDFQKGDIAEGYSVSREKKESFPLTVTSAQKNPTAFYLCASSIGGSTDTQYFGPGTRLTVL.

This clone was counted only a few times. The chain links TRBV9 to TRBJ1-3; D gene uncertain. This CDR3 region has 16 residues. Trimming removed 4 bases from V and 4 bases from J, with 18 bases in between. Germline V CDR1 and CDR2: SGDLS, YYNGEE. CDR3 loop: CASSPSGQTLGNTIYF. The CDR3 nucleotides are TGTGCCAGCAGCCCTTCGGGCCAAACTCTGGGAAACACCATATATTTT.

Turning to this clone: At one boundary the junction diverges from the germline segment, which might be a read error. The genes are TRBV12-3 or TRBV12-4 and TRBJ1-1, with D unresolved. The CDR3 spans 13 residues. In nucleotides, the CDR3 is TGTGCCAGCAGTTTAACGCGGTATGAGGCAATCGGGTTT. Its protein product is CASSLTRYEAIGF.

The rearrangement joins TRBV9 to TRBJ2-3; D possibly corresponds to TRBD2 (5 bases). From germline, CDR1 is SGDLS and CDR2 YYNGEE. V was cut by 4 bases and J by 1 base, with 10 bases left in between. The CDR3 covers 14 residues. The CDR3 here is CASSSLGGTDTQYF. DNA of the CDR3: TGTGCCAGCAGCTCCCTCGGGGGCACAGATACGCAGTATTTT.

The J gene is TRBJ2-7, the V gene TRBV6-5; D is ambiguous. CDR3 length equals 14 residues. The germline V and J ends were trimmed by 7 bases and 3 bases, with 16 bases remaining between them. Germline CDR1 MNHEY, CDR2 SVGAGI. The CDR3 DNA reads TGTGCCAGCACCCCGCGGTTGGGGAACTACGAGCAGTACTTC. It translates to CASTPRLGNYEQYF.

V gene TRBV28 combines with J gene TRBJ1-4, with D uncertain. The germline gives CDR1 MDHEN, CDR2 SYDVKM. V was trimmed by 4 bases and J by 5 bases, leaving 17 bases between them. The CDR3 has 16 residues. The CDR3 region has the DNA TGTGCCAGCAGTTCTGCGATTGGGGTTTACAATGAAAAACTGTTTTTT. This translates into CASSSAIGVYNEKLFF.

This chain connects TRBV21-1 to TRBJ2-5; the table's D call of TRBD2 was not tested on the DNA. TRBV21-1 is designated a pseudogene. The CDR3 is 16 residues long. CDR3 amino acids: CASSTLTSGRIETQYF. The CDR3 DNA reads TGTGCCAGCAGCACCCTAACTAGCGGGAGGATTGAGACCCAGTACTTC.

The chain has TRBV30 and TRBJ2-7; 10 bases agree with TRBD1. This CDR3 is 15 amino acids long. Germline V gives CDR1 GTSNPN, CDR2 SVGIG (reference sequence). V lost 2 bases to trimming and J lost 5 bases; unmatched junction nucleotides: 9. In DNA form, the CDR3 reads TGTGCCTGGAGTTTCGACAGGGGGCTAGGCGACGAGCAGTACTTC. Translated: CAWSFDRGLGDEQYF.

The chain has TRBV27 and TRBJ1-1, with D tentatively TRBD1 (5 bases). Germline V gene lookup returns CDR1 MNHEY and CDR2 SMNVEV (reference sequence). CDR3 length: 14 amino acids. Deletions cut 5 bases from V and 3 bases from J, with 13 bases between. The CDR3 DNA reads as TGTGCCAGCAGTCCAACACGAGGGGACACTGAAGCTTTCTTT. Amino acids: CASSPTRGDTEAFF.

The chain employs TRBV6-5 and TRBJ2-7; 10 bases match TRBD1. The V segment lost 6 bases and the J segment 5 bases; nucleotides outside the gene matches: 7. CDR1 is MNHEY, CDR2 SVGAGI, per germline. This CDR3 spans 14 amino acids. CDR3 sequence reads: CASRPGQGSHEQYF. In DNA form, the CDR3 reads TGTGCCAGCAGGCCGGGACAGGGGTCCCACGAGCAGTACTTC.

This clone was seen a few times. This rearrangement joins TRBV10-2 to TRBJ2-1, with D unresolved. Trimming stripped 0 bases from V and 2 bases from J, with 8 bases between. The CDR3 is made up of 15 amino acids. Per the germline V gene, CDR1 is WSHSY and CDR2 is SAAADI. CDR3 amino acids: CASSESGGTYNEQFF. The CDR3 DNA is TGCGCCAGCAGTGAGTCTGGCGGAACCTACAATGAGCAGTTCTTC.

The gene calls are TRBV5-4 and TRBJ2-5; D is undetermined. Germline lookup yields CDR1 SGHNT and CDR2 YYREEE (reference sequence). The CDR3 runs to 11 residues. Trimming took 4 bases from V and 2 from J, leaving 3 bases between them. The DNA of the CDR3 is TGTGCCAGCAGCGCGCAAGAGACCCAGTACTTC. This gives the protein CASSAQETQYF.

The chain joins TRBV19 to TRBJ2-1, with D possibly TRBD1 on 6 matching bases. The V gene lost 9 bases and the J gene lost 14 bases, with 17 bases spanning the gap. The V gene's germline CDR1 is LNHDA and CDR2 SQIVND (reference sequence). The CDR3 is made up of 11 amino acids. The CDR3 protein is CASTTGTQKFF. CDR3 DNA sequence: TGTGCCAGCACAACCGGGACACAAAAGTTCTTC. Supplemented by reference TRBV19 and TRBJ2-1, the full variable domain reads DGGITQSPKYLFRKEGQNVTLSCEQNLNHDAMYWYRQDPGQGLRLIYYSQIVNDFQKGDIAEGYSVSREKKESFPLTVTSAQKNPTAFYLCASTTGTQKFFGPGTRLTVL.

The chain couples TRBV7-3 to TRBJ2-5, with 7 nucleotides matching TRBD2. The trim removed 3 bases at V and 7 bases at J, leaving 11 bases unmatched. The germline V gene has CDR1 SGHTA and CDR2 FQGTGA. There are 15 residues in the CDR3. The CDR3: CASSFGGEGWGTQYF. The CDR3 DNA follows: TGTGCCAGCAGCTTTGGCGGGGAGGGCTGGGGGACCCAGTACTTC.

J is TRBJ1-3 and V is TRBV5-1, with D perhaps matching TRBD1 (5 bases). This CDR3 is built from 13 residues. Germline V gene lookup returns CDR1 SGHRS and CDR2 YFSETQ. Trimming took off 0 bases at V and 10 bases at J, with 11 bases between the two ends. This chain's CDR3 is CASSLAREGTIYF. CDR3 nucleotides: TGCGCCAGCAGCTTGGCCCGAGAGGGGACCATATATTTT.

The chain joins TRBV7-3 to TRBJ2-5, with D perhaps TRBD2 (6 bases). The CDR3 has 16 residues. V was trimmed by 1 base and J by 0 bases, leaving 12 bases between them. The germline CDR1 and CDR2 sequences are SGHTA and FQGTGA. This CDR3 reads CASSLNGGDNQETQYF. In DNA form, the CDR3 reads TGTGCCAGCAGCTTAAACGGGGGAGATAACCAAGAGACCCAGTACTTC.

The chain uses TRBV9 and TRBJ1-1; a possible D gene is TRBD1 (5 bases). Looked up from germline, CDR1 is SGDLS and CDR2 is YYNGEE. The CDR3 covers 12 residues. V shed 0 bases and J shed 14 bases, with 14 bases lying between them. For the CDR3, the DNA is TGTGCCAGCAGCGTAGACGGGACCAGGAACTTCTTT. Residues: CASSVDGTRNFF.